This T cell receptor (beta chain) was obtained from a study of graft-versus-host responses after intestinal transplantation. Study at large: Induction with anti-thymocyte globulin, then tacrolimus and steroids for about 3 years, was given to all recipients.

The repertoire was sequenced with immunoSEQ multiplex PCR; TCRdb's copy has only in-frame clones and lacks some. The sample records roughly 69,000 clones, roughly 90% being singletons. With 1 base clipped from V and 0 bases from J, the junction kept 10 bases outside the gene matches. CDR1 and CDR2 (germline): GTSNPN, SVGIG (reference sequence). This CDR3 is built from 17 residues. In regard to this clone: Its antigen is currently unknown.

This sequence joins TRBV30 and TRBJ1-2, with TRBD1 matching 8 bases. The sequence was obtained from a human donor who was the organ donor for an intestinal transplant. This sample comprised unstimulated CD8+ T cells sorted from spleen or lymph node cells, obtained before transplant. CDR3 in amino acids: CAWSEFWDRPPNYGYTF. The CDR3, as DNA: TGTGCCTGGAGTGAATTCTGGGACAGGCCCCCTAACTATGGCTACACCTTC.